This T cell receptor beta chain was observed in a study of cytomegalovirus exposure and HLA in healthy donors. Study outcomes and limitations: The classifier reportedly diagnosed cytomegalovirus status with high sensitivity and specificity. Previous analysis showed most TCR beta V segments were productive about 87% or about 30% of the time. Later analysis demonstrated an association between a missense DCLRE1C variant and TCR beta V- and J-gene trimming.

A word on this clone: Its cognate antigen is unknown.

Healthy bone marrow donors made up the donors. 13 Jbeta primers and 60 Vbeta primers were used for the PCR. Here immunoSEQ multiplex PCR was the method, and the copy in TCRdb shows in-frame clones only, minus some. Among 120,000 or so clones listed, around three fifths were seen once. CDR3 length equals 15 residues. Germline loops: CDR1 MDHEN, CDR2 SYDVKM. Trimming removed 5 bases at V and 6 bases at J, with 16 bases between. The chain couples TRBV28 to TRBJ2-2, with D perhaps TRBD2 (5 bases). Sequenced material: PBMCs. The sequence was collected from a woman between 40 and 55 years old in good health and CMV-seropositive. The CDR3 DNA reads as TGTGCCAGCAGTGGAAGTGGTAGCGAATCCGGGGAGCTGTTTTTT. Amino acid sequence: CASSGSGSESGELFF. Using reference TRBV28 and TRBJ2-2 for the parts outside the CDR3, the full variable domain is DVKVTQSSRYLVKRTGEKVFLECVQDMDHENMFWYRQDPGLGLRLIYFSYDVKMKEKGDIPEGYSVSREKKERFSLILESASTNQTSMYLCASSGSGSESGELFFGEGSRLTVL.